This is a list of T cell receptor beta chains from one sample in a study of blood T cells in healthy people across ages. A single record per CDR3 protein comes from TCRdb applying MiXCR to the 5' RACE reads. The profile shows 600,000 or so distinct CDR3 sequences, around 48% of them singletons. The sequencing sample was made of blood. These receptors were taken from a man older than 75 in good health. Both conserved end residues are part of each CDR3. The D gene is left open where the match is weak. Clone sizes are given selectively: once, few, many, or a class where the clone is expanded.

.	TRBV20-1	TRBJ2-5	.	TGCAGTGCTAGAGGGGCAGTTCAAGAGACCCAGTACTTC	CSARGAVQETQYF
TRBD1	TRBV5-1	TRBJ2-1	.	TGCGCCAGCAGCTTGGGGGACAGATACCTTGTTGAGCAGTTCTTC	CASSLGDRYLVEQFF
TRBD1	TRBV7-9	TRBJ2-5	.	TGTGCCAGCAGACCATGGACAGGGGGGCAGACCCAGTACTTC	CASRPWTGGQTQYF
TRBD2	TRBV6-2/TRBV6-3	TRBJ2-7	few	TGTGCCAGCAGCGTAGCGGGAGGTTCTACCTACGAGCAGTACTTC	CASSVAGGSTYEQYF
TRBD2	TRBV6-2/TRBV6-3	TRBJ2-3	.	TGTGCCAGCAGTGGGCTGCCACTAGCGGATTCAGATACGCAGTATTTT	CASSGLPLADSDTQYF
.	TRBV25-1	TRBJ1-4	few	TGTGCCAGCAGTGACTGGGGCAGGGAGGGCGAAAAACTGTTTTTT	CASSDWGREGEKLFF
.	TRBV28	TRBJ2-1	once	TGTGCCAGCCTAACTGCCCCTTCGCGCAATGAGCAGTTCTTC	CASLTAPSRNEQFF
.	TRBV20-1	TRBJ2-1	.	TGCAGTGCTAGAGGGGCGGCGGGAAGGTCCTACAATGAGCAGTTCTTC	CSARGAAGRSYNEQFF
.	TRBV7-6	TRBJ1-2	many	TGTGCCAGCAGCCCCGGGACTGCTAACTATGGCTACACCTTC	CASSPGTANYGYTF
.	TRBV15	TRBJ2-1	.	TGTGCCACCAGCGTATACAATGAGCAGTTCTTC	CATSVYNEQFF
TRBD2	TRBV27	TRBJ2-3	.	TGTGCCAGCAGCCGCTCCACAGGGACTAGCGGGAGTTTGGATACGCAGTATTTT	CASSRSTGTSGSLDTQYF
.	TRBV7-2	TRBJ1-1	.	TGTGCCAGCAGTTACGGTCGAATAGGGGACCAGACTGAAGCTTTCTTT	CASSYGRIGDQTEAFF
.	TRBV7-2	TRBJ1-2	.	TGTGCCAGCAGCTTAGGAGCATCGGGCACCCGGGTTAATGGCTACACCTTC	CASSLGASGTRVNGYTF
.	TRBV4-1	TRBJ2-6	few	TGCGCCAGCAGCCAAGATGCCGTATCCGGTGCTGTGGCCAACGTCCTGACTTTC	CASSQDAVSGAVANVLTF
.	TRBV18	TRBJ2-1	few	TGTGCCAGCTCACCCGCTGGCAAGAATGAGCAGTTCTTC	CASSPAGKNEQFF
.	TRBV12-3/TRBV12-4	TRBJ2-1	.	TGTGCCAGCAGTTTATGGGAGAGCTCCTACAATGAGCAGTTCTTC	CASSLWESSYNEQFF
TRBD1	TRBV12-3/TRBV12-4	TRBJ2-1	.	TGTGCCAGCAGTGTAGCCCTACAGGGGGATGAGCAGTTCTTC	CASSVALQGDEQFF
.	TRBV15	TRBJ2-2	few	TGTGCCACCAGCTTATACACCGGGGAGCTGTTTTTT	CATSLYTGELFF
.	TRBV6-6	TRBJ1-6	many	TGTGCCAGCAGTCCCCTGGCAGGGAGTAATTCACCCCTCCACTTT	CASSPLAGSNSPLHF
.	TRBV9	TRBJ2-1	.	TGTGCCAGCAGTGCCTCCCCGGGGGCAGGGTCCTACAATGAGCAGTTCTTC	CASSASPGAGSYNEQFF
.	TRBV21-1	TRBJ2-7	.	TGTGCCACGCAACCTACCTACGAGCAGTACTTC	CATQPTYEQYF
.	TRBV20-1	TRBJ2-7	.	TGCAGTGCCGGAGAGGGTGACAGAACCTACGAGCAGTACTTC	CSAGEGDRTYEQYF
TRBD1	TRBV20-1	TRBJ2-1	.	TGCAGTGCTACCGGACAGGGGACCTACAATGAGCAGTTCTTC	CSATGQGTYNEQFF
TRBD2	TRBV30	TRBJ2-1	few	TGTGCCTGGAGTGTGGGACTAGCGGGGGGGCCATTTGGAAATGAGCAGTTCTTC	CAWSVGLAGGPFGNEQFF
TRBD1	TRBV6-5	TRBJ1-6	.	TGTGCCAGCAGTAAACGGGACAGAAATTCACCCCTCCACTTT	CASSKRDRNSPLHF
.	TRBV10-3	TRBJ2-5	.	TGTGCCATCAGTGGAGGGTTAGGGGAGACCCAGTACTTC	CAISGGLGETQYF
TRBD1	TRBV20-1	TRBJ2-5	.	TGCAGTGCTAGGCCACCCACAGGGGACGAGACCCAGTACTTC	CSARPPTGDETQYF
TRBD1	TRBV29-1	TRBJ2-6	.	TGCAGCGTTCAGGGACAGGGGGCTGGGGCCAACGTCCTGACTTTC	CSVQGQGAGANVLTF
.	TRBV10-1	TRBJ1-4	.	TGCGCCAGCAGTGAGTCTCGGGGGATTGGAGAAAAACTGTTTTTT	CASSESRGIGEKLFF
.	TRBV20-1	TRBJ2-6	.	TGCAGTGCTAGTAGGCAGTTGGGGACCAACGTCCTGACTTTC	CSASRQLGTNVLTF
TRBD2	TRBV9	TRBJ2-2	.	TGTGCCAGCAGCGCCAAACTAGCGGACACCGGGGAGCTGTTTTTT	CASSAKLADTGELFF
.	TRBV20-1	TRBJ2-7	few	TGCAGTGCCCCGGGGCGAGGGGGCTACGAGCAGTACTTC	CSAPGRGGYEQYF
TRBD2	TRBV20-1	TRBJ2-5	.	TGCAGTGCTTCGACTAGCGGCCTCTCTAGGGAGACCCAGTACTTC	CSASTSGLSRETQYF
.	TRBV21-1	TRBJ2-7	.	TGTGCCAGCAGCAAAGGGGGGCCGGAGTTTAGACCCTACGAGCAGTACTTC	CASSKGGPEFRPYEQYF
.	TRBV7-9	TRBJ1-5	few	TGTGCCAGCAGCTGGGGGGGGTGGCCCCAGCATTTT	CASSWGGWPQHF
.	TRBV7-9	TRBJ2-5	few	TGTGCCAGCAGCTTAGAGGGCCTCCAAGAGACCCAGTACTTC	CASSLEGLQETQYF
.	TRBV9	TRBJ1-5	.	TGTGCCAGCAGCGGTGATAGCGGCACGCCCCAGCATTTT	CASSGDSGTPQHF
TRBD1	TRBV6-6	TRBJ1-2	many	TGTGCCAGCAGTCAGGGACAGTGGAGCGGCTACACCTTC	CASSQGQWSGYTF
.	TRBV29-1	TRBJ2-1	.	TGCAGCGGGACCCCGGTCGGTGAGCAGTTCTTC	CSGTPVGEQFF
.	TRBV7-3	TRBJ2-1	.	TGTGCCAGCAGCTTAACTCTAGCAGATGAGCAGTTCTTC	CASSLTLADEQFF
.	TRBV6-6	TRBJ1-4	many	TGTGCCAGCAGTTACGCAGGACTCGGGGAAAAACTGTTTTTT	CASSYAGLGEKLFF
.	TRBV7-6	TRBJ2-3	.	TGTGCCAGCAGCCCTACCGTCGGGGCAGATACGCAGTATTTT	CASSPTVGADTQYF
.	TRBV5-1	TRBJ2-1	few	TGCGCCAGCAGCTTGGATCTCGGCATCGGAGAGCAGTTCTTC	CASSLDLGIGEQFF
.	TRBV11-1	TRBJ1-4	.	TGTGCCAGCAGTAGCCACGGCAGCCTGGGTGAAAAACTGTTTTTT	CASSSHGSLGEKLFF
.	TRBV7-8	TRBJ2-5	.	TGTGCCAGCACCCCCGGGGTGTGCCAAGAGACCCAGTACTTC	CASTPGVCQETQYF
.	TRBV20-1	TRBJ1-4	.	TGCAGTGCTAGAAGTGCGTTAGGTGAAAAACTGTTTTTT	CSARSALGEKLFF
TRBD2	TRBV6-6	TRBJ2-5	.	TGTGCCAGCAGAAAGAGGACTAGCGGGGGTGATGAGCAGTACTTC	CASRKRTSGGDEQYF
.	TRBV29-1	TRBJ2-2	.	TGCAGCGTTGATGCGGGGAGGAACACCGGGGAGCTGTTTTTT	CSVDAGRNTGELFF
TRBD2	TRBV7-2	TRBJ2-3	.	TGTGCCAGCAGCCAATTAGCGGGGGGTTTCACAGATACGCAGTATTTT	CASSQLAGGFTDTQYF